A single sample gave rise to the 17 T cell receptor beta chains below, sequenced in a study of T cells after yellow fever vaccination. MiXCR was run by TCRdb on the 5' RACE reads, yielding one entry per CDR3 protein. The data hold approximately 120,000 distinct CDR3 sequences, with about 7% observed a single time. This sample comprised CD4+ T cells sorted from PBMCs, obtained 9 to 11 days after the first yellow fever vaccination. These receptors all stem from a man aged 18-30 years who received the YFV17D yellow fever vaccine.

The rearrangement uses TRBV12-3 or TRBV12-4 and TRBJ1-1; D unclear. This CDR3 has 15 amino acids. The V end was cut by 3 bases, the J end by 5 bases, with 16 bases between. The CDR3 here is CASSFTVLLGTEAFF. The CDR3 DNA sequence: TGTGCCAGCAGTTTCACCGTCCTCCTTGGGACTGAAGCTTTCTTT.

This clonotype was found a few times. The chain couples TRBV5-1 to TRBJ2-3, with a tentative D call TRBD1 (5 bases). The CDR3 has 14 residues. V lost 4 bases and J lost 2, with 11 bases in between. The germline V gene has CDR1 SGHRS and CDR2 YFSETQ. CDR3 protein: CASSPQGFTDTQYF. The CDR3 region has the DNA TGCGCCAGCAGCCCTCAGGGCTTCACAGATACGCAGTATTTT. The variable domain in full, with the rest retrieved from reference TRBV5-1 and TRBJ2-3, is KAGVTQTPRYLIKTRGQQVTLSCSPISGHRSVSWYQQTPGQGLQFLFEYFSETQRNKGNFPGRFSGRQFSNSRSEMNVSTLELGDSALYLCASSPQGFTDTQYFGPGTRLTVL.

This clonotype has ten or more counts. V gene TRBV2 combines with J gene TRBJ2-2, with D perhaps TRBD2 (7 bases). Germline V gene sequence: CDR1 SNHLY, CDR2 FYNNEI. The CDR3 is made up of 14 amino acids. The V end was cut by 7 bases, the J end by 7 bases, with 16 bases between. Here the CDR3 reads CASKRGASDGELFF. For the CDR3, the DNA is TGTGCCAGCAAACGGGGGGCTTCGGACGGGGAGCTGTTTTTT.

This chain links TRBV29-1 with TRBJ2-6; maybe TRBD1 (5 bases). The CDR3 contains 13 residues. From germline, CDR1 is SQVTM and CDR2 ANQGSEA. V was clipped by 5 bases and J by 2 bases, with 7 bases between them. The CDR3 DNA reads TGCAGCGTTAGGGGAACTGGGGCCAACGTCCTGACTTTC. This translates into CSVRGTGANVLTF.

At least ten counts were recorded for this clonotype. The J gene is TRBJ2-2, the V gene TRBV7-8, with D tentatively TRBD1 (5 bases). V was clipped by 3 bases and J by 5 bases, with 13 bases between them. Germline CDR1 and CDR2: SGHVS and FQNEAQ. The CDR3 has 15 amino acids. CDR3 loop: CASSFRAGRTGELFF. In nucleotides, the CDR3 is TGTGCCAGCAGCTTCCGGGCAGGGCGGACCGGGGAGCTGTTTTTT.

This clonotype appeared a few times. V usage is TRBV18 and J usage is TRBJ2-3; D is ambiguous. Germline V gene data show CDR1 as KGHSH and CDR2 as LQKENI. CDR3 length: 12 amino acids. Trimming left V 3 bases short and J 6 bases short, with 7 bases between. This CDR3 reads CASSPRPDTQYF. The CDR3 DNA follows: TGTGCCAGCTCACCTAGACCGGATACGCAGTATTTT.

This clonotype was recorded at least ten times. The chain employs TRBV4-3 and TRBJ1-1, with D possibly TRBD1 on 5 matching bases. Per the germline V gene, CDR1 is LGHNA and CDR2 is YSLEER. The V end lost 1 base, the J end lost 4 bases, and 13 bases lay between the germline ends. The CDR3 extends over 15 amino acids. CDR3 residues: CASSQVAGLGTEAFF. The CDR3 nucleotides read TGCGCCAGCAGCCAAGTCGCAGGGTTAGGCACTGAAGCTTTCTTT.

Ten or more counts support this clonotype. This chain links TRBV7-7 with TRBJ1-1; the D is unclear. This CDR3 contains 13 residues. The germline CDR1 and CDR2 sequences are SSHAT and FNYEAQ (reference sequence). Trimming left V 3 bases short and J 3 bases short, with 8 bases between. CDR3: CASSFGPDTEAFF. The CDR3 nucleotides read TGTGCCAGCAGCTTCGGTCCGGACACTGAAGCTTTCTTT.

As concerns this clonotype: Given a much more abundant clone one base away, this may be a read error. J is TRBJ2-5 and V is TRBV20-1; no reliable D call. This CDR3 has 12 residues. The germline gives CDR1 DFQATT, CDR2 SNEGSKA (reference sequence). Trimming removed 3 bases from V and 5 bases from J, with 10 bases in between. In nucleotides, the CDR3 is TGCAGTGCTAGTCAGGTACACGAGACCCAGTACTTC. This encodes CSASQVHETQYF.

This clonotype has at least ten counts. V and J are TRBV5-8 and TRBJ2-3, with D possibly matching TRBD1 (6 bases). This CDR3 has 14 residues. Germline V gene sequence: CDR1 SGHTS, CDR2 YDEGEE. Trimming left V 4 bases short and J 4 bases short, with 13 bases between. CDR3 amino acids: CASSPEQGADTQYF. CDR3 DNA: TGTGCCAGCAGCCCCGAACAGGGTGCAGATACGCAGTATTTT.

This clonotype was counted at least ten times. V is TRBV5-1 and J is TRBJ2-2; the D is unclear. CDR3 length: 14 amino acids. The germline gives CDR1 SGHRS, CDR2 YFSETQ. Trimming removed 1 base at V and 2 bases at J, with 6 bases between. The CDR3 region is CASSLHHNTGELFF. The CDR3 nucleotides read TGCGCCAGCAGCTTGCACCACAACACCGGGGAGCTGTTTTTT.

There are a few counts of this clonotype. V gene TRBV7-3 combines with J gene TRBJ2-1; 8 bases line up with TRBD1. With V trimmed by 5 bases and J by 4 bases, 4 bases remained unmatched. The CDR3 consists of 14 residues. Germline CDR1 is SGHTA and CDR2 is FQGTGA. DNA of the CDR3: TGTGCCAGCAGCGACAGGGGACCGTACAATGAGCAGTTCTTC. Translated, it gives CASSDRGPYNEQFF. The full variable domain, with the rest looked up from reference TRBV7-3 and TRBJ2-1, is GAGVSQTPSNKVTEKGKYVELRCDPISGHTALYWYRQSLGQGPEFLIYFQGTGAADDSGLPNDRFFAVRPEGSVSTLKIQRTERGDSAVYLCASSDRGPYNEQFFGPGTRLTVL.

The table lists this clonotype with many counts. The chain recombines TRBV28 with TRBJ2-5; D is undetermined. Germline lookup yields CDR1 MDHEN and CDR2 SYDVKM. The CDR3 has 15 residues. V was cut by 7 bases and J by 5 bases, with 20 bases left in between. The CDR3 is CASTQGPVNVETQYF. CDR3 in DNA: TGTGCCAGCACTCAAGGGCCAGTAAACGTGGAGACCCAGTACTTC.

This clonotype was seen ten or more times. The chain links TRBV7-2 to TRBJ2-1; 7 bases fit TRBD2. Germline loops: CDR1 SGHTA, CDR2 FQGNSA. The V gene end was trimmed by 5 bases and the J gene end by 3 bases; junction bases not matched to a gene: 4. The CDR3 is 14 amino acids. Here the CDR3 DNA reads TGTGCCAGCAGCCCGCCGGGGGGCTACAATGAGCAGTTCTTC. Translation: CASSPPGGYNEQFF.

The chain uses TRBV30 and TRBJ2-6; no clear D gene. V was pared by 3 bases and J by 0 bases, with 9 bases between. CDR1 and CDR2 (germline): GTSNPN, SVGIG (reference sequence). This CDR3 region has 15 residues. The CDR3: CAWSRRSSGANVLTF. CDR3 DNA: TGTGCCTGGAGCCGCAGATCCTCTGGGGCCAACGTCCTGACTTTC.

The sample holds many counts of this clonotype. CDR3 coding DNA: TGTGCCAGCAGCTCGGGGCCTAACTATGGCTACACCTTC. This translates into CASSSGPNYGYTF. The chain combines TRBV7-2 with TRBJ1-2; TRBD1 might be the D (5 bases). V lost 4 bases and J 0 bases, leaving 6 bases between the germline ends. This CDR3 comprises 13 residues. CDR1 and CDR2 from the germline V gene are SGHTA and FQGNSA.

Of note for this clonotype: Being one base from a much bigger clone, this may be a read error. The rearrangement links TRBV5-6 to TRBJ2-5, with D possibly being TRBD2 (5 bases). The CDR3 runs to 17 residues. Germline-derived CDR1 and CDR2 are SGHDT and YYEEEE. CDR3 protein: CAISAVKAWSWEETQYF. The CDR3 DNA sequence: TGTGCCATCAGCGCGGTCAAGGCATGGTCCTGGGAGGAGACCCAGTACTTC.